A single TCR beta chain is shown here with its context. This CDR3 region has 14 residues. Looked up from germline, CDR1 is SGHTA and CDR2 is FQGNSA. This table comes from immunoSEQ multiplex PCR, and its TCRdb copy is limited to in-frame clones, with some not included. The sample includes under 70,000 clones, 92% of them seen just once. The sample is drawn from a study of T cell changes during pregnancy in multiple sclerosis. Sample: CD4+ T cells from peripheral blood mononuclear cells, taken after pregnancy. The chain links TRBV7-2 to TRBJ2-5; weak D call: TRBD1 (6 bases). Gene TRBJ2-7 matches the end of the DNA better, so the J call may be wrong. The sequence was obtained from a female donor with multiple sclerosis, enrolled in a pregnancy study. CDR3 DNA: TGTGCCAGCAGCTTAGCTGGGACAACTTACGAGCAGTACTTC. It encodes CASSLAGTTYEQYF.